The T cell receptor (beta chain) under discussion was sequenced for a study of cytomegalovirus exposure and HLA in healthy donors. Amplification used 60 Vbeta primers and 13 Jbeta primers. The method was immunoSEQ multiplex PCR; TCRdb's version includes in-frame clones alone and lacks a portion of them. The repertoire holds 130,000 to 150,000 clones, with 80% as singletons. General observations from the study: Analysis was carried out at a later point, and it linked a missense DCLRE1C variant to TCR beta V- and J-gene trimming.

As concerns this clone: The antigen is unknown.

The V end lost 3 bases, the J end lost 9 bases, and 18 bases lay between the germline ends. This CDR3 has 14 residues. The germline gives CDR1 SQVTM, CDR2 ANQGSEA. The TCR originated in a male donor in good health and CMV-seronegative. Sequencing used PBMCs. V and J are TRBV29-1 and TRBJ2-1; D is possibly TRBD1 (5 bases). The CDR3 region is CSVDSYGARSEQFF. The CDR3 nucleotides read TGCAGCGTTGATAGTTATGGGGCCCGGAGTGAGCAGTTCTTC.